This passage covers 27 T cell receptor beta chains from one sample sequenced in a study of blood T cells in healthy people across ages. The authors ran a second PCR of 7 to 11 cycles using a sample-barcoded 5' primer and a J-beta primer mix. TCRdb ran MiXCR on the 5' RACE reads and lists one entry per CDR3 protein. The sample yields approximately 1.5 million distinct CDR3 sequences, approximately 32% seen once. Sequenced material: blood. The source is a woman between 25 and 40 years old in good health.

The gene calls are TRBV20-1 and TRBJ2-5; weak D call: TRBD2 (5 bases). Germline CDR1 is DFQATT and CDR2 is SNEGSKA (reference sequence). The CDR3 loop spans 10 amino acids. Trimming removed 8 bases from V and 3 bases from J, with 7 bases in between. The CDR3 reads CSPREETQYF. In DNA form, the CDR3 reads TGCAGTCCGAGGGAAGAGACCCAGTACTTC.

This clonotype is a singleton in its sample. One junction end does not reproduce the germline sequence, and a read error may be involved. The V call is TRBV24-1, the J call TRBJ2-3; TRBD2 matches at 9 bases. The CDR3 runs 19 residues. The germline gives CDR1 KGHDR, CDR2 SFDVKD. CDR3 in amino acids: CAISDFRTSAGTSTDTQYF. The CDR3, as DNA: TGTGCCATCAGTGATTTCAGGACTAGCGCTGGTACTAGCACAGATACGCAGTATTTT.

The chain employs TRBV2 and TRBJ2-7; possibly TRBD1 or TRBD2 for D (7 bases each). Trimming left V 6 bases short and J 5 bases short, with 17 bases between. CDR1 SNHLY and CDR2 FYNNEI come from the germline V gene. The CDR3 has 14 residues. CDR3 bases: TGTGCCAGCAGGGGAGGGGGCCAATTCGACGAGCAGTACTTC. Amino acids: CASRGGGQFDEQYF.

This clonotype was observed a few times. V usage is TRBV30 and J usage is TRBJ1-5; 7 bases are shared with TRBD1. CDR3 length equals 13 residues. Trimming at V came to 5 bases and at J to 0 bases, leaving 1 base not matched to a gene. Germline-derived CDR1 and CDR2 are GTSNPN and SVGIG (reference sequence). CDR3 loop: CAWGQDSNQPQHF. CDR3 DNA: TGTGCCTGGGGACAGGATAGCAATCAGCCCCAGCATTTT.

V is TRBV7-9 and J is TRBJ1-5; 8 bases are a match to TRBD1. Trimming took 5 bases from V and 2 from J; bases not matched to a gene: 5. CDR1 is SEHNR, CDR2 FQNEAQ, per germline (reference sequence). The CDR3 spans 15 residues. The CDR3 DNA reads as TGTGCCAGCAGCAGAGACAGGGGTCGCAATCAGCCCCAGCATTTT. It translates to CASSRDRGRNQPQHF.

This clonotype was counted a few times. The rearrangement uses TRBV7-8 and TRBJ2-5; 14 nucleotides line up with TRBD2. V dropped 5 bases and J dropped 1; count of bases not matched to a gene: 6. The CDR3 is 17 residues long. Per the germline V gene, CDR1 is SGHVS and CDR2 is FQNEAQ. CDR3 loop: CASSQGLAGGIQETQYF. CDR3 nucleotides: TGTGCCAGCAGCCAAGGACTAGCGGGGGGTATCCAAGAGACCCAGTACTTC.

The rearrangement joins TRBV7-2 to TRBJ2-7, with a tentative D call TRBD2 (6 bases). The V gene's germline CDR1 is SGHTA and CDR2 FQGNSA. V dropped 8 bases and J dropped 6 bases, with 14 bases sitting between them. The CDR3 sequence is 12 residues long. The CDR3 spells CASGPGVAEQYF. The CDR3 DNA reads as TGTGCCAGCGGTCCGGGGGTGGCCGAGCAGTACTTC.

This clonotype has a count of ten or more. CDR3 residues: CSVETGANVLTF. In DNA form, the CDR3 reads TGCAGCGTTGAAACTGGGGCCAACGTCCTGACTTTC. The chain employs TRBV29-1 and TRBJ2-6; D not certain. This CDR3 has 12 residues. V lost 2 bases and J lost 2, with 1 base in between. CDR1 is SQVTM, CDR2 ANQGSEA, per germline.

Remarks on this clonotype: This sequence may be a read error, since a much larger clone differs from it by one base. This rearrangement joins TRBV29-1 to TRBJ2-5, with 10 nucleotides matching TRBD2. The CDR3 runs to 15 residues. From germline, CDR1 is SQVTM and CDR2 ANQGSEA. V lost 6 bases, J lost 2 bases, and 9 bases stayed unmatched. The CDR3 loop is CSVRTRAGGQETQYF. CDR3 nucleotides: TGCAGCGTGAGGACTAGAGCGGGGGGGCAAGAGACCCAGTACTTC.

This rearrangement joins TRBV24-1 to TRBJ1-2; the D is unclear. Germline CDR1 is KGHDR and CDR2 is SFDVKD. The CDR3 totals 14 residues. The V and J ends lost 4 bases and 4 bases respectively, with 12 bases between them. DNA for the CDR3: TGTGCCACCAGTGAACCCGACATAGGCTATGGCTACACCTTC. Its protein is CATSEPDIGYGYTF.

In its sample, this clonotype was seen a few times. This chain links TRBV27 with TRBJ2-6; TRBD1 is a possible D gene (6 bases). This CDR3 has 17 amino acids. The V end lost 4 bases, the J end lost 0 bases, and 13 bases lay between the germline ends. The germline V gene has CDR1 MNHEY and CDR2 SMNVEV (reference sequence). The CDR3 DNA follows: TGTGCCAGCAGTTCCAGGGGCCGTGGCTCTGGGGCCAACGTCCTGACTTTC. Translating it yields CASSSRGRGSGANVLTF.

The sample holds many counts of this clonotype. The junction departs from germline at one end; a sequencing error may be responsible. The chain uses TRBV7-2 and TRBJ1-6; TRBD1 is a possible D gene (5 bases). This CDR3 comprises 16 residues. Germline assignment: CDR1 SGHTA and CDR2 FQGNSA. The CDR3 coding sequence is TGTGCCAGCAGCGTAGCTTCGCAGGGATTGGGTTCACCCCTCCACTTT. It encodes CASSVASQGLGSPLHF.

This chain joins TRBV25-1 and TRBJ2-6; 9 positions match TRBD1. The CDR3 loop spans 16 amino acids. The J segment lost 3 bases and the V segment lost 3 bases, leaving 3 bases of the junction unmatched. Per the germline V gene, CDR1 is MGHDK and CDR2 is SYGVNS. The CDR3 spells CASSERTGVGANVLTF. In nucleotides, the CDR3 is TGTGCCAGCAGTGAGAGGACAGGGGTTGGGGCCAACGTCCTGACTTTC.

This chain uses TRBV20-1 with TRBJ1-2, with D maybe TRBD1 (5 bases). V was trimmed by 5 bases and J by 2 bases, leaving 21 bases between them. CDR3 size: 16 residues. CDR1 and CDR2 (germline): DFQATT, SNEGSKA (reference sequence). The CDR3 DNA follows: TGCAGTGCTCAGCCTGGGGGGGTGGGTGAAAACTATGGCTACACCTTC. Encoded protein: CSAQPGGVGENYGYTF.

This clonotype occurred a few times. This chain joins TRBV6-2 or TRBV6-3 and TRBJ1-1; the D is unclear. CDR1 is MNHEY and CDR2 is SVGEGT in the germline V gene. The CDR3 is 15 amino acids. The V end was cut by 0 bases, the J end by 8 bases, with 16 bases between. The CDR3 sequence: CASSYSVGNPAEAFF. For the CDR3, the DNA is TGTGCCAGCAGTTACTCCGTCGGCAATCCCGCGGAAGCTTTCTTT.

The chain carries TRBV2 and TRBJ2-1; 12 nucleotides match TRBD2. The length of the CDR3 is 15 residues. V lost 6 bases, J lost 6 bases, and 6 bases stayed unmatched. The V gene's germline CDR1 is SNHLY and CDR2 FYNNEI. The CDR3 loop is CASSRTSGKGNEQFF. The CDR3 region has the DNA TGTGCCAGCAGCAGGACTAGCGGGAAAGGCAATGAGCAGTTCTTC.

There are a few counts of this clonotype. The V gene is TRBV7-9, the J gene TRBJ2-7; D perhaps matches TRBD2 (6 bases). The ends were cut back, 3 bases at V and 7 bases at J, with 10 bases in the middle. CDR1 is SEHNR, CDR2 FQNEAQ, per germline (reference sequence). CDR3 length: 12 amino acids. The CDR3, as DNA: TGTGCCAGCAGCTTCCCGCTAGCGGAGCAGTACTTC. This sequence encodes CASSFPLAEQYF.

This clonotype was observed a single time. CDR3 residues: CASSGMGLAGGRYTGELFF. The CDR3 coding sequence is TGTGCCAGCAGCGGGATGGGACTAGCGGGGGGCCGGTACACCGGGGAGCTGTTTTTT. The chain recombines TRBV9 with TRBJ2-2; 15 bases line up with TRBD2. Germline CDR1 SGDLS, CDR2 YYNGEE. Trimming at V came to 3 bases and at J to 3 bases, leaving 9 bases not matched to a gene. The CDR3 loop spans 19 amino acids.

Only a few counts were recorded for this clonotype. For the CDR3, the DNA is TGTGCCATCAGTGCCATATTCGGAAACACCATATATTTT. Its translation is CAISAIFGNTIYF. The rearrangement joins TRBV10-3 to TRBJ1-3; D call uncertain. The germline V gene has CDR1 ENHRY and CDR2 SYGVKD. The ends were cut back, 4 bases at V and 4 bases at J, with 8 bases in the middle. The CDR3 length is 13 residues.

This clonotype was found a few times. The chain carries TRBV6-1 and TRBJ2-7, with 7 nucleotides matching TRBD1. J lost 6 bases, V lost 0 bases, and 11 bases had no gene match. Germline values: CDR1 MNHNS, CDR2 SASEGT. The CDR3 is 16 residues long. CDR3 sequence reads: CASSEAPSTGASEQYF. For the CDR3, the DNA is TGTGCCAGCAGTGAAGCTCCCAGTACAGGGGCGAGCGAGCAGTACTTC.

This chain links TRBV7-8 with TRBJ1-6; 10 nucleotides line up with TRBD1. CDR3 length: 14 residues. Germline CDR1 reads SGHVS; CDR2 reads FQNEAQ. The ends lost 0 bases at V and 10 bases at J; junction bases unmatched: 0. This chain's CDR3 is CASSLAGQGSPLHF. The CDR3 DNA follows: TGTGCCAGCAGCTTAGCGGGACAGGGGTCACCCCTCCACTTT. Drawing the rest from reference TRBV7-8 and TRBJ1-6, the complete variable domain is GAGVSQSPRYKVAKRGQDVALRCDPISGHVSLFWYQQALGQGPEFLTYFQNEAQLDKSGLPSDRFFAERPEGSVSTLKIQRTQQEDSAVYLCASSLAGQGSPLHFGNGTRLTVT.

This clonotype has at least ten counts. This chain links TRBV10-3 with TRBJ2-7; a possible D gene is TRBD1 (5 bases). Between the trimmed V and J ends, which lost 2 bases and 0 bases, there was a span of 11 bases. Germline V lookup: CDR1 ENHRY, CDR2 SYGVKD. The CDR3 is made up of 15 amino acids. The CDR3 loop reads CAISEGQGNSYEQYF. The CDR3, as DNA: TGTGCCATCAGTGAGGGGCAGGGAAACTCCTACGAGCAGTACTTC.

The J gene is TRBJ2-1, the V gene TRBV27, with TRBD1 identical over 9 bases. The CDR3 loop spans 15 amino acids. CDR1 is MNHEY and CDR2 is SMNVEV in the germline V gene (reference sequence). The ends lost 7 bases at V and 3 bases at J; junction bases unmatched: 7. CDR3 sequence: CASTGDRALYNEQFF. The DNA for the CDR3 is TGTGCCAGCACCGGGGACAGGGCCCTCTACAATGAGCAGTTCTTC.

V and J are TRBV30 and TRBJ1-1; D gene uncertain. This CDR3 region has 12 residues. Between the trimmed V and J ends, which lost 0 bases and 2 bases, there was a span of 4 bases. CDR1 GTSNPN and CDR2 SVGIG come from the germline V gene (reference sequence). CDR3 nucleotides: TGTGCCTGGAGTGTAATTAACACTGAAGCTTTCTTT. It codes for CAWSVINTEAFF.

V usage is TRBV7-8 and J usage is TRBJ1-2; no clear D. The CDR3 extends over 15 amino acids. V lost 1 base to trimming and J lost 0 bases, with 9 bases between them. Germline V CDR1 and CDR2: SGHVS, FQNEAQ. As DNA, the CDR3 is TGTGCCAGCAGCTTAGTGTCAGCACCTAACTATGGCTACACCTTC. Residues: CASSLVSAPNYGYTF.

The chain uses TRBV28 and TRBJ1-2; 7 positions agree with TRBD1. V was clipped by 8 bases and J by 2 bases; unmatched bases: 5. The CDR3 is 13 amino acids. The V gene's germline CDR1 is MDHEN and CDR2 SYDVKM. In DNA, the CDR3 is TGTGCCAGCGGCATGGGACAGAACTATGGCTACACCTTC. This sequence encodes CASGMGQNYGYTF.

A single count supports this clonotype. This sequence joins TRBV6-1 and TRBJ2-6; TRBD1 might be the D (5 bases). Germline V gene lookup returns CDR1 MNHNS and CDR2 SASEGT. The CDR3 has 16 residues. Trimming cost V 9 bases and J 0 bases, with 15 bases left between them. CDR3 sequence reads: CASTTATLSGANVLTF. DNA of the CDR3: TGTGCCAGTACGACAGCGACTCTCTCTGGGGCCAACGTCCTGACTTTC.